This T cell receptor beta chain is drawn from a study of blood T cell repertoires in COVID-19. Data came from immunoSEQ multiplex PCR; TCRdb stores just in-frame clones and leaves some out. The sample lists around 200,000 clones, more than 70% occurring once. V shed 5 bases and J shed 5 bases, with 10 bases lying between them. The length of the CDR3 is 13 residues. Per germline, CDR1 MNHEY and CDR2 SMNVEV (reference sequence). Input material: peripheral blood. J is TRBJ1-5 and V is TRBV27, with D maybe TRBD1 (5 bases). This TCR came from a man aged 18 to 30 with active or convalescent COVID-19. CDR3 sequence reads: CASSPRGDQPQHF. CDR3 sequence (DNA): TGTGCCAGCAGTCCACGGGGGGATCAGCCCCAGCATTTT.